The 25 T cell receptor beta chains given below trace back to one sample, sequenced in a study of blood T cells in healthy people across ages (dated by TCRdb to about 2015). Library preparation used 5' RACE. The listed sequencing device is Illumina HiSeq 2500. The second PCR ran for roughly 7 to 11 cycles and used a J-beta primer mix along with a sample-barcoded 5' primer. In TCRdb, the public reads were trimmed at Q25 with fastp and aligned with MiXCR, with productive beta chains retained. Rows merge per CDR3 protein into single entries with the most common DNA and genes. Here the sample has approximately 810,000 distinct CDR3 sequences; 29% occur a single time. The biggest ten clones account for around 16% of the sample. The sample taken for sequencing was blood. Receptors were obtained from an elderly woman in good health.

This chain connects TRBV5-1 to TRBJ2-1; D is uncertain. The V gene lost 1 base and the J gene lost 1 base, with 9 bases spanning the gap. Germline values: CDR1 SGHRS, CDR2 YFSETQ. The CDR3 runs 15 residues. The CDR3 DNA follows: TGCGCCAGCAGCTTGAGCAGGCTATCCTACAATGAGCAGTTCTTC. This translates into CASSLSRLSYNEQFF.

This clonotype was detected many times. The chain links TRBV7-6 to TRBJ2-7; TRBD1 matches 9 bases. The CDR3 is 15 amino acids. The trim removed 5 bases at V and 2 bases at J, leaving 7 bases unmatched. Looked up from germline, CDR1 is SGHVS and CDR2 is FNYEAQ. CDR3: CASSETGGSTYEQYF. The CDR3 DNA reads as TGTGCCAGCAGCGAAACAGGGGGCTCCACCTACGAGCAGTACTTC.

With respect to this clonotype: A read error is possible here, since a much larger clone lies one base away. The chain has TRBV12-3 or TRBV12-4 and TRBJ2-7; 7 bases line up with TRBD1. V gave up 5 bases and J gave up 4 bases; unmatched junction bases: 11. This CDR3 contains 15 residues. CDR3 coding DNA: TGTGCCAGCAGTACCGTATCCGGGACAGCGTACGAGCAGTACTTC. Its protein product is CASSTVSGTAYEQYF.

This clonotype was observed many times. This chain links TRBV30 with TRBJ2-1; D perhaps matches TRBD1 (6 bases). CDR3 size: 12 residues. Germline V CDR1 and CDR2: GTSNPN, SVGIG (reference sequence). The germline V and J ends were trimmed by 1 base and 9 bases, with 10 bases remaining between them. Here the CDR3 reads CAWSAGVGEQFF. The CDR3 DNA reads as TGTGCCTGGAGTGCAGGGGTGGGTGAGCAGTTCTTC.

This clonotype was recorded many times. The chain is built from TRBV28 and TRBJ2-3; D is unresolved. Trimming took 5 bases from V and 1 from J, leaving 13 bases between them. Germline V gene lookup returns CDR1 MDHEN and CDR2 SYDVKM. This CDR3 region has 15 residues. The CDR3 coding sequence is TGTGCCAGCAGTACATACGGAACAGGCACAGATACGCAGTATTTT. Its translation: CASSTYGTGTDTQYF.

This chain connects TRBV18 to TRBJ1-2; the D gene is possibly TRBD1 (6 bases). Per germline, CDR1 KGHSH and CDR2 LQKENI. The germline V and J ends were trimmed by 6 bases and 5 bases, with 16 bases remaining between them. CDR3 length: 14 residues. Written as DNA, the CDR3 is TGTGCCAGCTCCCAGCGGGGGCGGGAATATGGCTACACCTTC. It specifies CASSQRGREYGYTF.

Regarding this clonotype: With a much larger clone just one base away, this may be a read error. The J gene is TRBJ2-1, the V gene TRBV7-2, with TRBD2 as a possible D gene (5 bases). Trimming stripped 3 bases from V and 13 bases from J, with 19 bases between. The germline V gene encodes CDR1 SGHTA and CDR2 FQGNSA. This CDR3 comprises 14 residues. CDR3: CASSFYGIGETQFF. CDR3 coding DNA: TGTGCCAGCAGCTTTTACGGGATTGGGGAGACCCAGTTCTTC.

V usage is TRBV20-1 and J usage is TRBJ1-6, with a tentative D call TRBD1 (5 bases). This CDR3 comprises 13 residues. V was pared by 5 bases and J by 8 bases, with 13 bases between. Germline V gene data show CDR1 as DFQATT and CDR2 as SNEGSKA (reference sequence). Written as DNA, the CDR3 is TGCAGTGCTGGGGGACTGGGGCATTCACCCCTCCACTTT. Its protein is CSAGGLGHSPLHF.

As to this clonotype: A much larger clonotype is one base distant, so this may be a read error. The conserved closing phenylalanine or tryptophan is absent in this CDR3, likely reflecting a read error. The gene calls are TRBV12-3 or TRBV12-4 and TRBJ2-1; D is unclear. The CDR3 loop spans 13 amino acids. Trimming cost V 5 bases and J 4 bases, with 9 bases left between them. In DNA form, the CDR3 reads TGTGCCAGCAGTCCAAACGTTTACAATGAGCAGTTCTGC. It codes for CASSPNVYNEQFC.

This clonotype was seen ten or more times. V is TRBV18 and J is TRBJ2-5; D is ambiguous. Germline values: CDR1 KGHSH, CDR2 LQKENI. Between the trimmed V and J ends, which lost 3 bases and 5 bases, there was a span of 16 bases. CDR3 length: 15 amino acids. The chain's CDR3 is CASSPYSYLWETQYF. In nucleotides, the CDR3 is TGTGCCAGCTCACCCTACTCCTACCTATGGGAGACCCAGTACTTC.

The J gene is TRBJ2-1, the V gene TRBV30; 11 nucleotides match TRBD2. Germline-derived CDR1 and CDR2 are GTSNPN and SVGIG (reference sequence). The CDR3 is 15 residues long. V shed 3 bases and J 5 bases; nucleotides not matched to a gene: 6. This CDR3 reads CAWSKLAGANNEQFF. In nucleotides, the CDR3 is TGTGCCTGGAGCAAACTAGCGGGGGCTAACAATGAGCAGTTCTTC. Variable domain in full (rest from reference TRBV30 and TRBJ2-1): SQTIHQWPATLVQPVGSPLSLECTVEGTSNPNLYWYRQAAGRGLQLLFYSVGIGQISSEVPQNLSASRPQDRQFILSSKKLLLSDSGFYLCAWSKLAGANNEQFFGPGTRLTVL.

This clonotype was seen a few times. The chain joins TRBV6-6 to TRBJ2-3; D remains unclear. Trimming took 7 bases from V and 4 from J, leaving 9 bases between them. The CDR3 is made up of 12 amino acids. Germline CDR1 MNHNY, CDR2 SVGAGI (reference sequence). CDR3 DNA sequence: TGTGCCAGCACGAGGTCCCCAGATACGCAGTATTTT. Protein product: CASTRSPDTQYF.

At least ten counts were recorded for this clonotype. The chain recombines TRBV25-1 with TRBJ2-3; D ambiguous. Germline CDR1 and CDR2: MGHDK and SYGVNS. The CDR3 is 13 residues long. V was trimmed by 7 bases and J by 4 bases, leaving 12 bases between them. Here the CDR3 reads CASIGQWADTQYF. The CDR3 DNA follows: TGTGCCAGCATTGGGCAGTGGGCAGATACGCAGTATTTT.

This clonotype was seen repeatedly, ten times or more. This sequence joins TRBV20-1 and TRBJ2-5, with D unclear. Germline V gives CDR1 DFQATT, CDR2 SNEGSKA (reference sequence). This CDR3 spans 11 amino acids. V was cut by 3 bases and J by 7 bases, with 9 bases left in between. Written as DNA, the CDR3 is TGCAGTGCTAGGGACCCTTGGACCCAGTACTTC. Its protein product is CSARDPWTQYF.

This clonotype was seen a handful of times. The chain carries TRBV27 and TRBJ1-5; TRBD1 matches at 8 bases. Germline CDR1 and CDR2: MNHEY and SMNVEV (reference sequence). The CDR3 has 14 residues. Trimming at V came to 5 bases and at J to 6 bases, leaving 6 bases not matched to a gene. The CDR3: CASSVQGAVQPQHF. The CDR3 nucleotides are TGTGCCAGCAGTGTCCAGGGGGCTGTTCAGCCCCAGCATTTT.

On this clonotype itself: Possible read error: a much larger clone is one base away. V usage is TRBV7-8 and J usage is TRBJ2-2, with a possible D match to TRBD2 (6 bases). Trimming took off 1 base at V and 1 base at J, with 7 bases between the two ends. This CDR3 has 15 residues. The germline CDR1 and CDR2 sequences are SGHVS and FQNEAQ. Here the CDR3 DNA reads TGTGCCAGCAGCTTAGGGGGGGAGAACACCGGGGAGCTGTTTTTT. Encoded protein: CASSLGGENTGELFF.

This clonotype came up many times. V usage is TRBV11-2 and J usage is TRBJ2-1; D unclear. V shed 4 bases and J shed 8 bases, with 15 bases lying between them. CDR1 and CDR2 from the germline V gene are SGHAT and FQNNGV. The CDR3 extends over 14 amino acids. In DNA form, the CDR3 reads TGTGCCAGCAGCTCCTACACCCTAAAGGATGAGCAGTTCTTC. This sequence encodes CASSSYTLKDEQFF.

This clonotype was picked up many times. The V call is TRBV6-6, the J call TRBJ2-1; 7 bases match TRBD1. The CDR3 covers 15 residues. V was clipped by 6 bases and J by 8 bases; unmatched bases: 13. Germline V gene sequence: CDR1 MNHNY, CDR2 SVGAGI (reference sequence). The CDR3 sequence: CASRSSGGSRDEQFF. The CDR3 DNA reads TGTGCCAGCAGATCATCAGGGGGATCTAGGGATGAGCAGTTCTTC.

V gene TRBV5-6 combines with J gene TRBJ1-1; 7 nucleotides match TRBD1. The CDR3 has 15 residues. CDR1 and CDR2 from the germline V gene are SGHDT and YYEEEE. Trimming cost V 4 bases and J 6 bases; bases outside gene matches: 12. CDR3 residues: CASSRFDREGPEAFF. CDR3 DNA sequence: TGTGCCAGCAGCCGTTTCGACAGGGAAGGACCTGAAGCTTTCTTT. Using reference TRBV5-6 and TRBJ1-1 for the parts outside the CDR3, the full variable domain is DAGVTQSPTHLIKTRGQQVTLRCSPKSGHDTVSWYQQALGQGPQFIFQYYEEEERQRGNFPDRFSGHQFPNYSSELNVNALLLGDSALYLCASSRFDREGPEAFFGQGTRLTVV.

This clonotype has at least ten counts. The chain has TRBV5-1 and TRBJ1-2; D remains unclear. The CDR3 runs 16 residues. CDR1 SGHRS and CDR2 YFSETQ come from the germline V gene. Deletions cut 1 base from V and 0 bases from J, with 13 bases between. The CDR3 sequence: CASSLKGSPSNYGYTF. In DNA form, the CDR3 reads TGCGCCAGCAGCTTGAAGGGCAGCCCATCTAACTATGGCTACACCTTC.

V usage is TRBV14 and J usage is TRBJ1-2; 7 bases agree with TRBD1. V was clipped by 1 base and J by 9 bases; unmatched bases: 11. Germline assignment: CDR1 SGHDN and CDR2 FVKESK. The CDR3 extends over 15 amino acids. The CDR3 bases are TGTGCCAGCAGCCAAGTAGGACAGGAATGCGGTCGCTACACCTTC. This gives the protein CASSQVGQECGRYTF.

In regard to this clonotype: One end of the junction fails to match germline, which may point to a read error. The chain couples TRBV12-3 or TRBV12-4 to TRBJ2-3; D could derive from TRBD1 or TRBD2 (5 bases each). The CDR3 is 12 amino acids. CDR3 DNA sequence: TGTGCCAGCAGTGTCGGGGCAGATGCGCAGTATTTT. Residues: CASSVGADAQYF.

Turning to this clonotype: A much larger clone is a single base away; this may be a read error. V is TRBV15 and J is TRBJ1-2; D uncertain. The CDR3 runs 16 residues. Germline V lookup: CDR1 LNHNV, CDR2 YYDKDF (reference sequence). Deletions cut 11 bases from V and 0 bases from J, with 22 bases between. CDR3 loop: CAATRRGPQANYGYTF. Here the CDR3 DNA reads TGTGCCGCCACCCGAAGAGGGCCCCAAGCTAACTATGGCTACACCTTC.

The gene calls are TRBV4-1 and TRBJ1-4; D is unresolved. The germline V gene has CDR1 MGHRA and CDR2 YSYEKL. CDR3 length equals 17 residues. The V end was cut by 4 bases, the J end by 8 bases, with 23 bases between. This CDR3 is CASSLLFQTLSGEKLFF. CDR3 nucleotides: TGCGCCAGCAGCCTACTTTTTCAGACCCTCAGCGGGGAAAAACTGTTTTTT.

V and J are TRBV29-1 and TRBJ1-1; D possibly corresponds to TRBD1 (5 bases). Germline V gene lookup returns CDR1 SQVTM and CDR2 ANQGSEA. Trimming took off 7 bases at V and 4 bases at J, with 19 bases between the two ends. The CDR3 is 14 amino acids. CDR3 loop: CSARPGGSTTEAFF. CDR3 nucleotide sequence: TGCAGCGCTAGACCGGGGGGATCGACCACTGAAGCTTTCTTT. The full variable domain, its missing parts supplied by reference TRBV29-1 and TRBJ1-1, is SAVISQKPSRDICQRGTSLTIQCQVDSQVTMMFWYRQQPGQSLTLIATANQGSEATYESGFVIDKFPISRPNLTFSTLTVSNMSPEDSSIYLCSARPGGSTTEAFFGQGTRLTVV.